This T cell receptor (beta chain) was retrieved from a study of identical twins. Study-wide findings and caveats: A lower insertion count was a feature of abundant cord blood beta clonotypes, with no such feature in memory repertoires. Out-of-frame alpha sequences common to twins exhibited an excess of low generation probability.

TCRdb called the 5' RACE reads again in MiXCR, with one record for every CDR3 protein. The sample lists 600,000 to 700,000 distinct CDR3 sequences, 21% seen once, with approximately 4.5% in the top ten. Of note for this clonotype: Its target is unknown.

This CDR3 is 16 amino acids long. From germline, CDR1 is SGHVS and CDR2 FNYEAQ. The germline V and J ends were trimmed by 5 bases and 5 bases, with 18 bases remaining between them. This same sample was also part of a study on T cells expressing NK-cell markers. In that study: It was from sorted CD3+CD56+NKG2C+, CD3+CD56+NKG2C- and CD3+CD56-NKG2C+ T cells that TCR beta repertoires came. Topping the CD3+CD56-NKG2C+ fraction as well were these clonotypes, in a few donors.

V is TRBV7-6 and J is TRBJ2-2; possible D gene TRBD1, 7 bases. The sequenced sample was PBMCs. The TCR comes from a woman aged 18-35 years in good health. CDR3 in DNA: TGTGCCAGCAGCCCGACGACAGGGAGGAAGACCGGGGAGCTGTTTTTT. This gives the protein CASSPTTGRKTGELFF. Filled out from reference TRBV7-6 and TRBJ2-2, the complete variable domain reads GAGVSQSPRYKVTKRGQDVALRCDPISGHVSLYWYRQALGQGPEFLTYFNYEAQQDKSGLPNDRFSAERPEGSISTLTIQRTEQRDSAMYRCASSPTTGRKTGELFFGEGSRLTVL.